This is a list of T cell receptor beta chains from one sample in a study of blood T cell repertoires in COVID-19. Measured with immunoSEQ multiplex PCR; TCRdb has only the in-frame clones, and not every one. Of more than 85,000 clones listed, 81% are singletons. The sample comprised peripheral blood. These receptors originate from a man at least 80 years old with active or convalescent COVID-19. Each CDR3 is given with its conserved first and last residue. Each record gives: J gene, V gene, clone size, D gene, CDR3 protein, CDR3 DNA. The D gene is left open where the match is weak. Size is stated for part of the rows, as once, few or many counts, or as a class when the clone is expanded.

TRBJ1-4,TRBV18,NA,TRBD1,CASSPGQGTKNEKLFF,TGTGCCAGCTCACCTGGACAGGGCACTAAGAATGAAAAACTGTTTTTT
TRBJ1-6,TRBV9,NA,TRBD1,CASSGGTGDNSPLHF,TGTGCCAGCAGCGGGGGGACAGGAGATAATTCACCCCTCCACTTT
TRBJ1-2,TRBV7-2,NA,NA,CASSPTANYGYTF,TGTGCCAGCAGCCCGACTGCTAACTATGGCTACACCTTC
TRBJ2-2,TRBV4-2,NA,TRBD2,CASSQSWGGTNTGELFF,TGTGCCAGCAGCCAGTCCTGGGGGGGTACGAACACCGGGGAGCTGTTTTTT
TRBJ2-5,TRBV5-1,NA,TRBD2,CASSLATGGGYQETQYF,TGCGCCAGCAGCTTGGCCACGGGCGGGGGGTACCAAGAGACCCAGTACTTC
TRBJ1-2,TRBV12-3/TRBV12-4,NA,NA,CASAVGGGGYTF,TGTGCCAGCGCTGTAGGGGGGGGCGGCTACACCTTC
TRBJ1-4,TRBV10-3,NA,TRBD1,CAISESWTGGEKLFF,TGTGCCATCAGTGAGTCATGGACAGGGGGAGAAAAACTGTTTTTT
TRBJ1-6,TRBV5-5,NA,NA,CASSLTEPYNSPLHF,TGTGCCAGCAGCTTAACAGAACCGTATAATTCACCCCTCCACTTT
TRBJ1-1,TRBV2,NA,NA,CASSVWTMNTEAFF,TGTGCCAGCAGTGTTTGGACAATGAACACTGAAGCTTTCTTT
TRBJ1-3,TRBV5-1,NA,NA,CASKIQSSGNTIYF,TGCGCCAGCAAAATCCAGTCCTCTGGAAACACCATATATTTT
TRBJ1-1,TRBV19,NA,TRBD1,CASSSRQGAMNTEAFF,TGTGCCAGTAGTTCACGACAGGGGGCGATGAACACTGAAGCTTTCTTT
TRBJ2-3,TRBV5-1,NA,NA,CASSFRWTSTDTQYF,TGCGCCAGCAGCTTCCGCTGGACTAGCACAGATACGCAGTATTTT
TRBJ1-2,TRBV29-1,NA,TRBD1,CSVGQGGGGYGYTF,TGCAGCGTCGGACAGGGAGGGGGCGGCTATGGCTACACCTTC
TRBJ1-1,TRBV14,NA,NA,CASSSTKNTEAFF,TGTGCCAGCAGCTCAACAAAGAACACTGAAGCTTTCTTT
TRBJ1-4,TRBV4-1,NA,NA,CASSPTLGEDEKLFF,TGCGCCAGCAGCCCTACACTAGGGGAGGATGAAAAACTGTTTTTT
TRBJ2-7,TRBV5-5,NA,TRBD1,CASHLGQGRYEQYF,TGTGCCAGCCACTTAGGACAGGGCCGCTACGAGCAGTACTTC
TRBJ1-4,TRBV7-2,few,NA,CASSLGAGINEKLFF,TGTGCCAGCAGTCTAGGGGCAGGGATTAATGAAAAACTGTTTTTT
TRBJ1-6,TRBV7-9,NA,TRBD1,CASSLGTGGNNSPLHF,TGTGCCAGCAGCTTGGGGACAGGGGGAAATAATTCACCCCTCCACTTT
TRBJ2-3,TRBV9,NA,TRBD2,CASSVLGTSVPDTQYF,TGTGCCAGCAGCGTCCTCGGGACTAGCGTGCCAGATACGCAGTATTTT
TRBJ2-7,TRBV2,NA,TRBD1,CASSDPGQISYEQYF,TGTGCCAGCAGTGACCCGGGACAGATCTCCTACGAGCAGTACTTC
TRBJ1-1,TRBV5-1,NA,NA,CASSLDTGHPMNTEAFF,TGCGCCAGCAGCTTGGACACGGGACACCCTATGAACACTGAAGCTTTCTTT
TRBJ1-3,TRBV13,NA,NA,CASSLTANYGSGNTIYF,TGTGCCAGCAGCTTGACAGCTAACTACGGCTCTGGAAACACCATATATTTT
TRBJ1-5,TRBV7-9,NA,NA,CATSEGRANQPQHF,TGTGCGACCTCAGAAGGGAGGGCGAATCAGCCCCAGCATTTT
TRBJ1-2,TRBV5-4,NA,NA,CASSLAGAGARTF,TGTGCCAGCAGCTTGGCAGGGGCCGGGGCTCGGACCTTC
TRBJ1-4,TRBV3-1/TRBV3-2,NA,NA,CASSPGGLRNEKLFF,TGTGCCAGCAGCCCCGGCGGACTGAGGAATGAAAAACTGTTTTTT
TRBJ1-3,TRBV7-3,NA,NA,CASSPEGSGNTIYF,TGTGCCAGCAGCCCGGAGGGGTCTGGAAACACCATATATTTT
TRBJ1-1,TRBV29-1,NA,NA,CSVEVGSRTEAFF,TGCAGCGTTGAGGTGGGGAGTCGCACTGAAGCTTTCTTT